These 22 T cell receptor beta chains originate from one sample sequenced in a study of shared clonotypes between healthy human individuals. Sequencing used immunoSEQ multiplex PCR; TCRdb keeps in-frame clones, though not all of them. Here the sample spans around 2.5 million clones, roughly 93% being singletons. The sample was naive CD4+ T cells from PBMCs. Subset of the sample: CD45RA+ positively selected. These receptors were obtained from a man between 18 and 35 years old in good health. Some clones in this sample may be carry-over from other donors' samples.

This clone has only one observation. The V gene is TRBV6-5, the J gene TRBJ1-1; no clear D gene. The V end lost 4 bases, the J end lost 1 base, and 10 bases lay between the germline ends. This CDR3 comprises 14 residues. Germline V gene sequence: CDR1 MNHEY, CDR2 SVGAGI. The CDR3 DNA is TGTGCCAGCAGTTTCCGGACTGGGAACACTGAAGCTTTCTTT. Translation: CASSFRTGNTEAFF.

With regard to this clone: Other DNA sequences in the same sample also yield this CDR3. The chain couples TRBV7-2 to TRBJ1-1; the D gene is possibly TRBD1 (6 bases). The V and J ends lost 5 bases and 0 bases respectively, with 10 bases between them. The CDR3 runs to 14 residues. Germline values: CDR1 SGHTA, CDR2 FQGNSA. The CDR3 region has the DNA TGTGCCAGCAGCCCAGGACAGTTGAACACTGAAGCTTTCTTT. Translating it yields CASSPGQLNTEAFF.

This clone occurred a few times. CDR3 coding DNA: TGCGCCAGCAGCTTGATGGGACAGGGGGTAGTTTCTAACTATGGCTACACCTTC. Translating it yields CASSLMGQGVVSNYGYTF. The chain combines TRBV5-1 with TRBJ1-2; 11 bases are a match to TRBD1. CDR1 and CDR2 from the germline V gene are SGHRS and YFSETQ. There are 18 residues in the CDR3. After removal of 1 base from V and 0 bases from J, the junction contained 8 bases not matched to a gene.

This clone has only one observation. Other DNA sequences within the sample encode an identical CDR3. The CDR3 nucleotides are TGTGCCAGCACCAGGGGTGGGAACACTGAAGCTTTCTTT. This encodes CASTRGGNTEAFF. The chain recombines TRBV6-5 with TRBJ1-1, with D perhaps matching TRBD1 (6 bases). The V end was cut by 7 bases, the J end by 1 base, with 10 bases between. Per germline, CDR1 MNHEY and CDR2 SVGAGI. CDR3 length: 13 residues.

The chain has TRBV20-1 and TRBJ2-7; the D call may be TRBD1 or TRBD2 (5 bases each). Trimming removed 3 bases from V and 9 bases from J, with 9 bases in between. This CDR3 comprises 10 residues. Germline V CDR1 and CDR2: DFQATT, SNEGSKA (reference sequence). The CDR3 sequence: CSARSGGQYF. Written as DNA, the CDR3 is TGCAGTGCTAGGTCTGGGGGGCAGTACTTC.

The V gene is TRBV6-5, the J gene TRBJ2-7, with a possible D match to TRBD1 (5 bases). V lost 2 bases and J lost 2, with 13 bases in between. CDR1 is MNHEY, CDR2 SVGAGI, per germline. The CDR3 has 15 amino acids. CDR3 region: CASSYQDISTYEQYF. The CDR3 DNA reads TGTGCCAGCAGTTACCAGGACATCTCGACCTACGAGCAGTACTTC.

The rearrangement joins TRBV28 to TRBJ1-1, with 7 bases identical to TRBD1. Germline V CDR1 and CDR2: MDHEN, SYDVKM. J was trimmed by 2 bases and V by 5 bases; bases with no gene match: 8. The CDR3 is made up of 15 amino acids. For the CDR3, the DNA is TGTGCCAGCAGTCCCTACGACAGGGTTAACACTGAAGCTTTCTTT. Residues: CASSPYDRVNTEAFF.

The chain employs TRBV30 and TRBJ2-3; weak D call: TRBD1 (5 bases). Deletions cut 7 bases from V and 8 bases from J, with 10 bases between. The CDR3 has 10 amino acids. From germline, CDR1 is GTSNPN and CDR2 SVGIG (reference sequence). The CDR3 DNA is TGTGCCTTCAGGGTTGTTACGCAGTATTTT. Its translation: CAFRVVTQYF. The variable domain in full, with the rest retrieved from reference TRBV30 and TRBJ2-3, is SQTIHQWPATLVQPVGSPLSLECTVEGTSNPNLYWYRQAAGRGLQLLFYSVGIGQISSEVPQNLSASRPQDRQFILSSKKLLLSDSGFYLCAFRVVTQYFGPGTRLTVL.

V is TRBV28 and J is TRBJ2-2; TRBD1 might be the D (5 bases). Trimming pared 8 bases from V and 5 bases from J, leaving 15 bases between. Germline CDR1 is MDHEN and CDR2 is SYDVKM. The CDR3 runs to 14 residues. CDR3 coding DNA: TGTGCCAGCTTGGGCCGCTCAGGGACCGGGGAGCTGTTTTTT. This encodes CASLGRSGTGELFF.

The rearrangement uses TRBV6-1 and TRBJ1-6; no clear D. Trimming took off 1 base at V and 10 bases at J, with 11 bases between the two ends. This CDR3 region has 14 residues. Germline values: CDR1 MNHNS, CDR2 SASEGT. The DNA for the CDR3 is TGTGCCAGCAGTGAAGGCAGTAGGAACTCACCCCTCCACTTT. Translating it yields CASSEGSRNSPLHF.

The V gene is TRBV16, the J gene TRBJ2-1; 9 positions agree with TRBD2. CDR1 and CDR2 from the germline V gene are KGHSY and FQNENV. This CDR3 has 17 residues. V dropped 8 bases and J dropped 8; count of bases not matched to a gene: 19. The chain's CDR3 is CASFPRREGLSGDEQFF. The CDR3, as DNA: TGTGCCAGCTTCCCCAGGCGGGAGGGCCTTTCGGGGGATGAGCAGTTCTTC.

This clone has just a few counts. The genes are TRBV18 and TRBJ1-1; D not certain. Germline V lookup: CDR1 KGHSH, CDR2 LQKENI. The V end was cut by 3 bases, the J end by 6 bases, with 14 bases between. This CDR3 spans 14 amino acids. The CDR3 DNA is TGTGCCAGCTCACCTCCCCGGCAGCAAGCTGAAGCTTTCTTT. It yields the protein CASSPPRQQAEAFF. The full variable domain, rest sourced from reference TRBV18 and TRBJ1-1, is NAGVMQNPRHLVRRRGQEARLRCSPMKGHSHVYWYRQLPEEGLKFMVYLQKENIIDESGMPKERFSAEFPKEGPSILRIQQVVRGDSAAYFCASSPPRQQAEAFFGQGTRLTVV.

J is TRBJ1-4 and V is TRBV20-1, with D perhaps matching TRBD1 (5 bases). The V end lost 3 bases, the J end lost 15 bases, and 14 bases lay between the germline ends. The germline CDR1 and CDR2 sequences are DFQATT and SNEGSKA (reference sequence). The CDR3 runs 11 residues. CDR3 coding DNA: TGCAGTGCTAGGGGGGAGGGGCTTTTGTTTTTT. Its translation is CSARGEGLLFF.

On this clone: The identical CDR3 is also encoded by other nucleotide sequences in the sample. The chain recombines TRBV2 with TRBJ2-1; 7 bases agree with TRBD2. Trimming removed 6 bases from V and 0 bases from J; junction bases left unmatched: 5. Germline CDR1 SNHLY, CDR2 FYNNEI. This CDR3 region has 15 residues. The CDR3 DNA reads TGTGCCAGCAGCAGAGCGGGACCCTCCTACAATGAGCAGTTCTTC. It specifies CASSRAGPSYNEQFF.

The chain recombines TRBV9 with TRBJ2-3; D gene ambiguous. Germline CDR1 is SGDLS and CDR2 is YYNGEE. The CDR3 is made up of 16 amino acids. V shed 0 bases and J shed 1 base, with 12 bases lying between them. CDR3 coding DNA: TGTGCCAGCAGCGTAGTGGGCTACTCCGGCACAGATACGCAGTATTTT. It specifies CASSVVGYSGTDTQYF.

The chain links TRBV2 to TRBJ2-2; D unclear. The CDR3 is 14 residues long. V dropped 10 bases and J dropped 0 bases, with 12 bases sitting between them. Germline V CDR1 and CDR2: SNHLY, FYNNEI. The CDR3 spells CATLPRTNTGELFF. CDR3 DNA sequence: TGTGCCACCCTCCCCAGAACGAACACCGGGGAGCTGTTTTTT.

A remark on this clone: The same CDR3 arises from other DNA sequences in this sample as well. J is TRBJ2-4 and V is TRBV29-1; D not certain. V lost 1 base and J lost 0, with 7 bases in between. The CDR3 is 14 amino acids. Germline V gene data show CDR1 as SQVTM and CDR2 as ANQGSEA. CDR3 in amino acids: CSVEGTLAKNIQYF. Written as DNA, the CDR3 is TGCAGCGTTGAAGGGACCCTAGCCAAAAACATTCAGTACTTC.

The chain couples TRBV5-5 to TRBJ2-6; D ambiguous. Germline V CDR1 and CDR2: SGHKS, YYEKEE (reference sequence). The CDR3 is made up of 18 amino acids. V lost 0 bases and J lost 1, with 14 bases in between. Written as DNA, the CDR3 is TGTGCCAGCAGCTTGGGCCTGGGGTATGGGTCTGGGGCCAACGTCCTGACTTTC. Translation: CASSLGLGYGSGANVLTF.

This clone was detected only a few times. The chain carries TRBV19 and TRBJ1-3; no clear D. Trimming stripped 3 bases from V and 4 bases from J, with 1 base between. The CDR3 consists of 11 residues. Germline CDR1 and CDR2: LNHDA and SQIVND (reference sequence). For the CDR3, the DNA is TGTGCCAGTAGTATCGGAAACACCATATATTTT. Encoded protein: CASSIGNTIYF.

The CDR3 is CASRREGIYEQYF. CDR3 DNA sequence: TGTGCCAGCAGGCGGGAGGGTATCTACGAGCAGTACTTC. The genes are TRBV28 and TRBJ2-7; 9 nucleotides align to TRBD2. The CDR3 is 13 residues long. Germline CDR1 reads MDHEN; CDR2 reads SYDVKM. V gave up 6 bases and J gave up 3 bases; unmatched junction bases: 3.

The chain combines TRBV4-2 with TRBJ2-7; TRBD2 matches 7 bases. Germline V lookup: CDR1 LGHNA, CDR2 YNFKEQ. The CDR3 length is 17 residues. Unmatched junction bases numbered 12, after V lost 4 bases and J lost 0 bases. The CDR3, as DNA: TGTGCCAGCAGCCCCCTACAGAACCGGGAGGTCTCCTACGAGCAGTACTTC. Amino acids: CASSPLQNREVSYEQYF.

The rearrangement uses TRBV6-6 and TRBJ1-1; D remains ambiguous. Trimming left V 9 bases short and J 5 bases short, with 16 bases between. The germline CDR1 and CDR2 sequences are MNHNY and SVGAGI (reference sequence). CDR3 length: 13 residues. CDR3 protein: CASSYSVTTEAFF. CDR3 nucleotide sequence: TGTGCCAGTTCCTACAGTGTGACGACTGAAGCTTTCTTT.